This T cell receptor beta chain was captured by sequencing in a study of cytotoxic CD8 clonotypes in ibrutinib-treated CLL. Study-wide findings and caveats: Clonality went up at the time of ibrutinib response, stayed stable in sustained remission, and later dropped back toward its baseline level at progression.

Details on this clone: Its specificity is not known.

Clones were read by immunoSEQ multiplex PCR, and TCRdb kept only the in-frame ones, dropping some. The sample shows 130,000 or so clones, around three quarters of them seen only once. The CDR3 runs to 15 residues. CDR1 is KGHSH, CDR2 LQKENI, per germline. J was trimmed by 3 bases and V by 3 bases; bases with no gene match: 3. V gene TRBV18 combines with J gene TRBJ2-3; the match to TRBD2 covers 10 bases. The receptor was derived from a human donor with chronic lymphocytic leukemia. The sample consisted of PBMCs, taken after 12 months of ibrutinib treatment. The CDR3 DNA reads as TGTGCCAGCTCACCGTGGACTAGCGGAACAGATACGCAGTATTTT. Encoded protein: CASSPWTSGTDTQYF.